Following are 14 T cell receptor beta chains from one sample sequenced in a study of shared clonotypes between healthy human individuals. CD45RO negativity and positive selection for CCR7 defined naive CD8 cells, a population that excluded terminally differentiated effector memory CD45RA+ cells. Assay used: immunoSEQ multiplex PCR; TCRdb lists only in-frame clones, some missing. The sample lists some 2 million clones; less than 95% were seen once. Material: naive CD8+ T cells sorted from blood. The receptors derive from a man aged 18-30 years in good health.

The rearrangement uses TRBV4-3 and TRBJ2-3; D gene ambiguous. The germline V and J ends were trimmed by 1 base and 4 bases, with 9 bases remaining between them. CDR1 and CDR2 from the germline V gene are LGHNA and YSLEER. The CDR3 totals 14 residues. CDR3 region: CASSQVWTADTQYF. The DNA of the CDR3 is TGCGCCAGCAGCCAAGTTTGGACCGCAGATACGCAGTATTTT.

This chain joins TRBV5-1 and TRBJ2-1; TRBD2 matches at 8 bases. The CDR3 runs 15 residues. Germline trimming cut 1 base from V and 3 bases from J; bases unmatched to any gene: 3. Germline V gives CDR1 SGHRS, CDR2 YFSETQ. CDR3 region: CASSLREGLYNEQFF. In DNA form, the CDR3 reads TGCGCCAGCAGCTTGCGGGAGGGCCTCTACAATGAGCAGTTCTTC.

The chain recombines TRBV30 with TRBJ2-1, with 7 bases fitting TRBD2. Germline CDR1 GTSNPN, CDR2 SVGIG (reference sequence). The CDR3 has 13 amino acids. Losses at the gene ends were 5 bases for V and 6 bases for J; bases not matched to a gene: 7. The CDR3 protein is CAWAGEVPNEQFF. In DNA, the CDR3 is TGTGCCTGGGCGGGAGAAGTCCCCAATGAGCAGTTCTTC.

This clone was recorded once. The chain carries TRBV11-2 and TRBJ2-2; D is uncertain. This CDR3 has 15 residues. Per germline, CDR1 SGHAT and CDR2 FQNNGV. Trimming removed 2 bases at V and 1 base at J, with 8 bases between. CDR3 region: CASSLIAWNTGELFF. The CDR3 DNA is TGTGCCAGCAGCTTAATAGCATGGAACACCGGGGAGCTGTTTTTT.

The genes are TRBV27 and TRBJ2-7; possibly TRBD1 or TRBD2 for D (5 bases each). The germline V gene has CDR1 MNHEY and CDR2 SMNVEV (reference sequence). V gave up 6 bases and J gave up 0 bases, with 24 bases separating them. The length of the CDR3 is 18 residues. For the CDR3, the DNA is TGTGCCAGCAGCTCACCGGGACGGGGACCATATGCCTCCTACGAGCAGTACTTC. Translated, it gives CASSSPGRGPYASYEQYF.

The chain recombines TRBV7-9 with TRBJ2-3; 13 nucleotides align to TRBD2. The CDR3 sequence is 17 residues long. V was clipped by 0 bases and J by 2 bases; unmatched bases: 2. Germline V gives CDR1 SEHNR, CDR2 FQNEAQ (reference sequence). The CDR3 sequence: CASSLATSGGDTDTQYF. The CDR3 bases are TGTGCCAGCAGCTTAGCAACTAGCGGGGGGGACACAGATACGCAGTATTTT.

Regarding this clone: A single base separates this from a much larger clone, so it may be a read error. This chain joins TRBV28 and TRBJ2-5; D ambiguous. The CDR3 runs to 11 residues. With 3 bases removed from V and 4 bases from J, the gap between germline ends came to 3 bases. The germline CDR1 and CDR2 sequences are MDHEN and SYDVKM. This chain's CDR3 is CASSFVETQYF. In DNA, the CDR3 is TGTGCCAGCAGTTTTGTAGAGACCCAGTACTTC.

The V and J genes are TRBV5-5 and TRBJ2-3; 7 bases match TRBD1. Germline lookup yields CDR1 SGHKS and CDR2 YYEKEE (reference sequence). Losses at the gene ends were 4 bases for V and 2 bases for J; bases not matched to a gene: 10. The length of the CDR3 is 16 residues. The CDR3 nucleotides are TGTGCCAGCAGCCCAACTAGGACAGGATCCACAGATACGCAGTATTTT. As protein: CASSPTRTGSTDTQYF.

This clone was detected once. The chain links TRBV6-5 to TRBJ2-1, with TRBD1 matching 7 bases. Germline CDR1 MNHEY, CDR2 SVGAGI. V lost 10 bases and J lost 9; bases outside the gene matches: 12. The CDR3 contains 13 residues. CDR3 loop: CATRGFYRGEQFF. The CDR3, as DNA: TGTGCCACCCGTGGGTTCTACAGGGGTGAGCAGTTCTTC.

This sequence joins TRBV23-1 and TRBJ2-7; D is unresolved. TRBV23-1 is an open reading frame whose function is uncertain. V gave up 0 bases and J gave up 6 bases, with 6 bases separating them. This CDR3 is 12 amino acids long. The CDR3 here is CASSQSVGEQYF. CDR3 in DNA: TGCGCCAGCAGTCAATCCGTAGGCGAGCAGTACTTC.

CDR3 loop: CASSESHPYNSPLHF. CDR3 DNA: TGTGCCAGCAGTGAATCGCACCCCTATAATTCACCCCTCCACTTT. The chain has TRBV2 and TRBJ1-6; D unresolved. The V gene's germline CDR1 is SNHLY and CDR2 FYNNEI. Trimming removed 2 bases from V and 2 bases from J, with 7 bases in between. This CDR3 comprises 15 residues.

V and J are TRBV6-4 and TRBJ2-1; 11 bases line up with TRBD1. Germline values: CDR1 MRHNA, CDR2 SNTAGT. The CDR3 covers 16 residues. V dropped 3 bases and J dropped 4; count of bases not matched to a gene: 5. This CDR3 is CASSDHRDRGYNEQFF. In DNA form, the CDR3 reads TGTGCCAGCAGTGATCACCGGGACAGGGGGTACAATGAGCAGTTCTTC.

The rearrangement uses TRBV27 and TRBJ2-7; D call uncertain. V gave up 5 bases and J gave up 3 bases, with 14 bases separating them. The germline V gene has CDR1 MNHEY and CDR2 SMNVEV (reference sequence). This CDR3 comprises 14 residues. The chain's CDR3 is CASSRNPENYEQYF. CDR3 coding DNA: TGTGCCAGCAGTCGCAACCCTGAAAACTACGAGCAGTACTTC.

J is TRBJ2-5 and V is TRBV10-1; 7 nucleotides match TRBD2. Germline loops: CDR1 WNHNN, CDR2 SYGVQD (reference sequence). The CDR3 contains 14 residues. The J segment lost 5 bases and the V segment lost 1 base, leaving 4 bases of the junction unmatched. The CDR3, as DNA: TGCGCCAGCAGTGAGTACGCGGGAGCGGAGACCCAGTACTTC. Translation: CASSEYAGAETQYF.